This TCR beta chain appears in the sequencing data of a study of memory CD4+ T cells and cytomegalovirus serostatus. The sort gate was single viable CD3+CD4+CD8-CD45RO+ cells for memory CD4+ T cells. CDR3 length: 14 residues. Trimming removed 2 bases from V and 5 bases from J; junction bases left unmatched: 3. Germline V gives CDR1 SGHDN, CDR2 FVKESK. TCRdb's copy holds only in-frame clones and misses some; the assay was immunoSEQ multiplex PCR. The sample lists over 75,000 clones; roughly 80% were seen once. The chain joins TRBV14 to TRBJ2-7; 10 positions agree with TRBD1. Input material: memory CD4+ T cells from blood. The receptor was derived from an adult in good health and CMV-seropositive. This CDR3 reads CASSQQTGGNEQYF. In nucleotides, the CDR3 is TGTGCCAGCAGCCAACAGACAGGGGGCAACGAGCAGTACTTC. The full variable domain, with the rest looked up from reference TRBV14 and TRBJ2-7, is EAGVTQFPSHSVIEKGQTVTLRCDPISGHDNLYWYRRVMGKEIKFLLHFVKESKQDESGMPNNRFLAERTGGTYSTLKVQPAELEDSGVYFCASSQQTGGNEQYFGPGTRLTVT.